This TCR beta chain was documented in a study of blood T cell repertoires in COVID-19. Study in general: The cDNA or gDNA used as material had been derived from T cells, B-cell-depleted T cells, or PBMCs.

The germline V gene encodes CDR1 LGHDT and CDR2 YNNKEL (reference sequence). V dropped 1 base and J dropped 7 bases, with 11 bases sitting between them. The CDR3 runs 15 residues. Some clones are missing from TCRdb's copy, which holds only in-frame ones; the method was immunoSEQ multiplex PCR. Among fewer than 300,000 clones listed, roughly 85% were seen once. Sequences were obtained from peripheral blood. This sequence originates from a man aged 45-60 years with active or convalescent COVID-19. The J gene is TRBJ1-6, the V gene TRBV3-1 (or the pseudogene TRBV3-2), with D possibly being TRBD1 (6 bases). The CDR3 is CASSQAGVGNSPLHF. Written as DNA, the CDR3 is TGTGCCAGCAGCCAAGCAGGGGTAGGAAATTCACCCCTCCACTTT.